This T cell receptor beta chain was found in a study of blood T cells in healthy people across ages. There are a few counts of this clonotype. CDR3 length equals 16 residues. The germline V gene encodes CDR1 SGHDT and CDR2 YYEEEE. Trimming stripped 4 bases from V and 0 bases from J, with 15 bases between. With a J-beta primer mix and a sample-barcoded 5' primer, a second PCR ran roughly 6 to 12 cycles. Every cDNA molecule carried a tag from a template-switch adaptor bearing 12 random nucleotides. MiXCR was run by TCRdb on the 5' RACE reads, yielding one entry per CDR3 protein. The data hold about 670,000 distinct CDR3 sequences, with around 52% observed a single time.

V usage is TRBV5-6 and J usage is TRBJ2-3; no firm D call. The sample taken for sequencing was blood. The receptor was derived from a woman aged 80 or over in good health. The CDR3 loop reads CASSPQAHTSTDTQYF. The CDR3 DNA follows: TGTGCCAGCAGCCCCCAAGCGCACACTAGCACAGATACGCAGTATTTT.